The clone carrying this TCR beta chain was detected only once. Antigen unknown. This record belongs to a study of cytomegalovirus exposure and HLA in healthy donors. Study findings and constraints: Compared with the approximately 700-donor mean, an Asian-associated ancestry cluster reportedly had fewer N-insertions, according to a later analysis. TCR beta chains associated with HLA were, in a later analysis, more clonally expanded than equally common others. About 150 TCR beta chains were listed as cytomegalovirus-associated.

Primers: 60 Vbeta forward and 13 Jbeta reverse. Here immunoSEQ multiplex PCR was the method, and the copy in TCRdb shows in-frame clones only, minus some. The sample contains 200,000 to 300,000 clones, roughly 81% of which appear only once. Trimming cost V 4 bases and J 4 bases, with 11 bases left between them. Germline V gives CDR1 SGHRS, CDR2 YFSETQ. The CDR3 runs to 13 residues. Material for sequencing was PBMCs. V and J are TRBV5-1 and TRBJ2-5; D possibly corresponds to TRBD2 (5 bases). This clonotype originated in a girl aged 2 to 9 in good health and CMV-seronegative. The CDR3 DNA is TGCGCCAGCAGCCCCCCCCGGGGAGAGACCCAGTACTTC. Translated: CASSPPRGETQYF.